This T cell receptor beta chain was retrieved from a study of blood T cell repertoires in COVID-19. On the study more broadly: Donors in the United States, Italy and Spain gave samples during acute or convalescent COVID-19. T cells, B-cell-depleted T cells, or PBMCs supplied cDNA or gDNA.

Measured with immunoSEQ multiplex PCR; TCRdb has only the in-frame clones, and not every one. This table has roughly 100,000 clones, 91% appearing once. The CDR3 contains 13 residues. Looked up from germline, CDR1 is SGHRS and CDR2 is YFSETQ. The V gene lost 5 bases and the J gene lost 0 bases, with 9 bases spanning the gap. Source material: peripheral blood. The chain combines TRBV5-1 with TRBJ2-7; no clear D. The sequence derives from a man between 18 and 35 years old with acute or convalescent COVID-19. CDR3 sequence (DNA): TGCGCCAGCAGTAACGGTGTCTCCTACGAGCAGTACTTC. It is translated as CASSNGVSYEQYF.